This T cell receptor beta chain was sequenced for a study of blood T cell repertoires in COVID-19 (dated by TCRdb to 2019 to 2021). A note on the overall study: Samples covering the acute and convalescent phases of COVID-19 were provided by collaborators in the United States, Italy and Spain. The material from the prospective study consisted of cDNA or gDNA derived from T cells, B-cell-depleted T cells, or PBMCs. The dataset comprised deeply sampled blood TCRbeta repertoires from subjects exposed to, actively infected with, or recovered from COVID-19. The repertoires were released in a freely available public database meant as a resource for research on the immune response to SARS-CoV-2. The samples were drawn from the first 160 participants of the ongoing ImmuneRACE study and from under 1,500 subjects provided by 6 global collaborators. A de-identified subject ID, COVID-19 status, age in years and sex were almost always included in the sample metadata. Where HLA class I and class II types were available, the types were taken from metadata supplied by the sample provider, not from assay-based typing.

Remarks on this clone: Its antigen is currently not known. There are no base qualities to consult, and no much larger clone falls within one base.

Here V drops 4 bases and J drops 7 bases, and the junction holds 5 bases not matched to any gene. According to the germline V gene, CDR1 reads SGDLS and CDR2 reads YYNGEE. From cysteine to phenylalanine, the CDR3 is 14 amino acids long. The only DNA kept is the CDR3, 42 bases in frame from the first base. On the study overall, not on this receptor specifically: Clinical and demographic metadata were provided uncurated, with the amount varying by source and participant.

The collaborating institutions used their own protocols to collect whole blood in K2EDTA tubes. For TCRbeta analysis, collaborators shipped samples in one of three forms: frozen whole blood, isolated PBMCs, or DNA extracted from either of those sample types. The immunoSEQ Assay, a bias-controlled multiplex PCR, was used to amplify TCRbeta CDR3 regions from genomic DNA. Per the original workflow: The number of nucleated cells in each sample was estimated by amplification of reference gene primers within the assay. To quantify the absolute abundance of each unique TCRbeta CDR3 rearrangement, sequence reads were collapsed and filtered. For each sample, productive Simpson clonality was calculated as the square root of Simpson's diversity index over productive rearrangements. TCRdb's version of the immuneACCESS table is confined to in-frame rearrangements and falls short of the full clone set. An unresolved V gene accounts for under half of the shortfall where checked; the remainder is of unknown origin. Clone size and the V and J calls come from that table; the DNA yielded D and trimming. The sample profile shows under 75,000 clones; 79% of them were found once. The ten largest clonotypes hold roughly 6% of the sample.

The chain is assembled from TRBV9 and TRBJ2-1; the central 10 bases match TRBD1. The sequence was collected from a woman between 65 and 79 years old with acute or convalescent COVID-19. Material: peripheral blood. The sequence in DNA is TGTGCCAGCAGCCTCCAGGACAGGGGGAATGAGCAGTTCTTC. This yields the protein CASSLQDRGNEQFF.